The present T cell receptor beta chain was sequenced within a study of blood T cell repertoires in COVID-19. Study at large: Donors in the United States, Italy and Spain gave samples during acute or convalescent COVID-19. Sources were T cells, B-cell-depleted T cells, or PBMCs; the material itself was cDNA or gDNA.

Trimming shortened V by 5 bases and J by 2 bases, and 11 bases separated the two germline ends. The CDR3 length is 14 residues. Germline V lookup: CDR1 SEHNR, CDR2 FQNEAQ (reference sequence). Study processing details: Reference gene primer amplification gave estimated nucleated cell counts. Repertoires were generated with immunoSEQ multiplex PCR, while TCRdb's copy carries only in-frame clones and drops some. The DNA gave D and trimming, while V, J and clone size come from that table. The table lists about 310,000 clones, approximately 90% of them singletons. The V and J genes are TRBV7-9 and TRBJ2-3; a possible D gene is TRBD2 (6 bases). The sample comprised peripheral blood. The source is a man between 18 and 35 years old with active or convalescent COVID-19. The CDR3 region is CASSVRDSTDTQYF. The CDR3 DNA reads TGTGCCAGCAGCGTCCGGGACTCCACAGATACGCAGTATTTT.